The 4 T cell receptor beta chains reported below all come from one sample, sequenced in a study of OX40 agonist ivuxolimab in advanced cancers. The table came from immunoSEQ multiplex PCR; TCRdb's copy has only in-frame clones and leaves some out. This table has about 35,000 clones, around 74% appearing once. The sample in question was CD4+ or CD8+ T cells sorted from blood, obtained in a trial of the OX40 agonist ivuxolimab. The receptors were gathered from an adult with an advanced solid tumor such as melanoma, head and neck, liver or kidney cancer.

This clone was observed once. The chain combines TRBV9 with TRBJ1-2; D ambiguous. Between the trimmed V and J ends, which lost 0 bases and 3 bases, there was a span of 9 bases. This CDR3 contains 14 residues. The germline V gene encodes CDR1 SGDLS and CDR2 YYNGEE. CDR3 sequence (DNA): TGTGCCAGCAGCGTAGAGGCAGGCTACTATGGCTACACCTTC. Amino acids: CASSVEAGYYGYTF. The full variable domain, rest sourced from reference TRBV9 and TRBJ1-2, is DSGVTQTPKHLITATGQRVTLRCSPRSGDLSVYWYQQSLDQGLQFLIQYYNGEERAKGNILERFSAQQFPDLHSELNLSSLELGDSALYFCASSVEAGYYGYTFGSGTRLTVV.

This sequence joins TRBV15 and TRBJ1-2; D is uncertain. The CDR3 is 13 residues long. V gave up 1 base and J gave up 0 bases, with 3 bases separating them. Germline values: CDR1 LNHNV, CDR2 YYDKDF (reference sequence). This CDR3 reads CATSRGTNYGYTF. The CDR3 nucleotides read TGTGCCACCAGCAGAGGGACTAACTATGGCTACACCTTC.

The chain carries TRBV7-3 and TRBJ1-1, with D unresolved. CDR1 SGHTA and CDR2 FQGTGA come from the germline V gene. With 2 bases removed from V and 1 base from J, the gap between germline ends came to 8 bases. The CDR3 consists of 14 residues. CDR3 nucleotides: TGTGCCAGCAGCTTAGATCGACAGAACACTGAAGCTTTCTTT. Its translation: CASSLDRQNTEAFF.

The chain carries TRBV6-6 and TRBJ2-1; tentatively, D is TRBD2 (5 bases). This CDR3 is 14 amino acids long. The germline CDR1 and CDR2 sequences are MNHNY and SVGAGI (reference sequence). The V gene lost 0 bases and the J gene lost 8 bases, with 11 bases spanning the gap. CDR3 loop: CASSYSTGYDEQFF. Here the CDR3 DNA reads TGTGCCAGCAGTTACTCGACGGGGTATGATGAGCAGTTCTTC.